Here is one TCR beta chain with its context. Antigen specificity is unknown. The sample originates from a study of radiotherapy plus CTLA-4 blockade in lung cancer. About the research overall: Objective response rate was roughly 19%; disease control rate, about 28%. General study points: Among reported predictors of response, early blood T cell clone dynamics with interferon-beta performed best. In blood, after radiotherapy plus ipilimumab, tumor-derived TCR clones expanded.

Measured with immunoSEQ multiplex PCR; TCRdb has only the in-frame clones, and not every one. The data hold under 95,000 clones, with around 80% observed a single time. CDR1 SEHNR and CDR2 FQNEAQ come from the germline V gene (reference sequence). The V segment lost 5 bases and the J segment 12 bases; nucleotides outside the gene matches: 9. The CDR3 has 15 residues. The sequence came from a human donor with non-small cell lung cancer who had stable disease on radiotherapy plus ipilimumab. V and J are TRBV7-9 and TRBJ2-1, with TRBD2 matching over 14 bases. Sequencing used peripheral blood, obtained from a patient treated with radiotherapy plus ipilimumab. The CDR3 region has the DNA TGTGCCAGCAGCCCCCCGGGACTAGCGGGAGTTGGGCAGTTCTTC. Its protein is CASSPPGLAGVGQFF.